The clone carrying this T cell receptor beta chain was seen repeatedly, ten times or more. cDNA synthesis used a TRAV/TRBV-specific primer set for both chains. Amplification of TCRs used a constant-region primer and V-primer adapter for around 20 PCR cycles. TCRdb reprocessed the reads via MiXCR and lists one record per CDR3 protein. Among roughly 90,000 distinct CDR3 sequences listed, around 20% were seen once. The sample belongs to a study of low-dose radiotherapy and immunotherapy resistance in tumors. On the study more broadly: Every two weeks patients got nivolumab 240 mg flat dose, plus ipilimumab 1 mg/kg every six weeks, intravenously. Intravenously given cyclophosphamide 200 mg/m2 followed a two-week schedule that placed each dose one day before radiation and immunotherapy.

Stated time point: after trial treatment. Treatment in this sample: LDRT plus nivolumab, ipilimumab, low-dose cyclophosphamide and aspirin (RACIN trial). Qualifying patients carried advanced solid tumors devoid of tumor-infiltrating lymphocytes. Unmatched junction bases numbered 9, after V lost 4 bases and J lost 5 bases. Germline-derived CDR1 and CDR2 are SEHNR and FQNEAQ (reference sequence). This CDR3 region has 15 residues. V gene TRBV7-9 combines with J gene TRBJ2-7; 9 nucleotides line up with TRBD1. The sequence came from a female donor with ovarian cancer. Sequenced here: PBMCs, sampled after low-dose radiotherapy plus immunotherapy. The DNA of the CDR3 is TGTGCCAGCAGCTCTACCGGGACAGGGAGCCACGAGCAGTACTTC. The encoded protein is CASSSTGTGSHEQYF. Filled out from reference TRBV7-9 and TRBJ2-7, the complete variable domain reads DTGVSQNPRHKITKRGQNVTFRCDPISEHNRLYWYRQTLGQGPEFLTYFQNEAQLEKSRLLSDRFSAERPKGSFSTLEIQRTEQGDSAMYLCASSSTGTGSHEQYFGPGTRLTVT.